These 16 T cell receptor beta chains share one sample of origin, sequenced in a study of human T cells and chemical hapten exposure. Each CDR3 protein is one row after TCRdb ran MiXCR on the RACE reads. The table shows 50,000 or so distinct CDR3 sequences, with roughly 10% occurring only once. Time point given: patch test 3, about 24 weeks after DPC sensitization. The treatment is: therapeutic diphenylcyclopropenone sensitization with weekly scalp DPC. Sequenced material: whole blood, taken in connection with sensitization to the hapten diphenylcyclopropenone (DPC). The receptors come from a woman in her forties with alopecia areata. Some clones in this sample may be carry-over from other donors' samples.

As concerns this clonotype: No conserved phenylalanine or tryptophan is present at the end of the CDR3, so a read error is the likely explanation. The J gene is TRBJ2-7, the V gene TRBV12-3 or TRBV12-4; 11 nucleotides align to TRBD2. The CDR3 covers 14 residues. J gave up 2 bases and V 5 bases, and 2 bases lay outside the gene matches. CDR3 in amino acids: CASSNSGGAYEQYS. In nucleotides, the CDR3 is TGTGCCAGCAGTAATAGCGGGGGGGCCTACGAGCAGTACTCC.

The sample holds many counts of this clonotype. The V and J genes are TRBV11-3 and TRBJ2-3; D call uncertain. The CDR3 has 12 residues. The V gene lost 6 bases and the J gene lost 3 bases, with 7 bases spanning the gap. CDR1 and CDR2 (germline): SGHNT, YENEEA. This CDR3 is CASRGSTDTQYF. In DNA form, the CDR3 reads TGTGCCAGCAGGGGGTCGACAGATACGCAGTATTTT.

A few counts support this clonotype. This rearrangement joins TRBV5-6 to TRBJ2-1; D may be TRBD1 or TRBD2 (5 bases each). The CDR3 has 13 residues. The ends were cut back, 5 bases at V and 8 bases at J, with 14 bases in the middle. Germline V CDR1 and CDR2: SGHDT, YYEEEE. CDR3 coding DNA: TGTGCCAGCAGGGGGACGGGTATGGATGAGCAGTTCTTC. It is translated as CASRGTGMDEQFF.

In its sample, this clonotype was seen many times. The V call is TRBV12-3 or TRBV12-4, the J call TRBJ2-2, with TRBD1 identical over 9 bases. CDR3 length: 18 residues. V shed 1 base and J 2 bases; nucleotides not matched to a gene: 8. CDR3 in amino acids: CASSLGTGTGLNTGELFF. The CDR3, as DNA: TGTGCCAGCAGTTTAGGCACCGGGACAGGGTTAAACACCGGGGAGCTGTTTTTT.

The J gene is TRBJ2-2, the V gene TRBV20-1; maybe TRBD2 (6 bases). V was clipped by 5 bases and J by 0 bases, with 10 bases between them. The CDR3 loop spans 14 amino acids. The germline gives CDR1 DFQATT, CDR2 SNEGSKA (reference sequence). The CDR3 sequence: CSALRGANTGELFF. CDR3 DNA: TGCAGTGCTCTGCGCGGGGCGAACACCGGGGAGCTGTTTTTT.

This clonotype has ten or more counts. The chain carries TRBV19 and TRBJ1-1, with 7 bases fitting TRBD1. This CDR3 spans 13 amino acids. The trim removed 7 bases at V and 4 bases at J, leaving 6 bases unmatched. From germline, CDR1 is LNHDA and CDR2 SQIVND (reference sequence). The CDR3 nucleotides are TGTGCCAGTATCCCCTCAGGGGGCACTGAAGCTTTCTTT. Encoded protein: CASIPSGGTEAFF. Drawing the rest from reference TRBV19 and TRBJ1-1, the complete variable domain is DGGITQSPKYLFRKEGQNVTLSCEQNLNHDAMYWYRQDPGQGLRLIYYSQIVNDFQKGDIAEGYSVSREKKESFPLTVTSAQKNPTAFYLCASIPSGGTEAFFGQGTRLTVV.

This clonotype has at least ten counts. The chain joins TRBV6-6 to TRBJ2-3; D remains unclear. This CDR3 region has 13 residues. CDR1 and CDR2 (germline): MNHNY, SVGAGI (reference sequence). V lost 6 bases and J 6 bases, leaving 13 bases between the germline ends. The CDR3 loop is CASSRPPLDTQYF. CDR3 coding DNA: TGTGCCAGCAGCCGACCGCCTCTTGATACGCAGTATTTT.

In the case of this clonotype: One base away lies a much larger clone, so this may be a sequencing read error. CDR3 residues: CASSSTSPTSGGYDEQFF. The CDR3 coding sequence is TGTGCCAGCAGCTCCACTTCCCCGACTAGCGGGGGTTACGATGAGCAGTTCTTC. The rearrangement joins TRBV7-2 to TRBJ2-1, with 12 bases matching TRBD2. CDR1 SGHTA and CDR2 FQGNSA come from the germline V gene. The length of the CDR3 is 18 residues. J gave up 8 bases and V 4 bases, and 15 bases lay outside the gene matches.

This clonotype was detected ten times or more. The CDR3 protein is CASRPGTIYNEQFF. The CDR3 coding sequence is TGTGCCAGCAGACCTGGGACTATATACAATGAGCAGTTCTTC. The rearrangement links TRBV12-3 or TRBV12-4 to TRBJ2-1; 7 bases map to TRBD2. J gave up 4 bases and V 6 bases, and 6 bases lay outside the gene matches. The CDR3 is 14 residues long.

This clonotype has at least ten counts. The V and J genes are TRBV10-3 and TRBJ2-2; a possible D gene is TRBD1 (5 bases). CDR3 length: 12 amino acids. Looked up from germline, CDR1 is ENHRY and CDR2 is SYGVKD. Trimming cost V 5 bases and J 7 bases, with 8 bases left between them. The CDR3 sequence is CAISSGHGELFF. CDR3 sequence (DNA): TGTGCCATCAGTTCAGGGCACGGGGAGCTGTTTTTT.

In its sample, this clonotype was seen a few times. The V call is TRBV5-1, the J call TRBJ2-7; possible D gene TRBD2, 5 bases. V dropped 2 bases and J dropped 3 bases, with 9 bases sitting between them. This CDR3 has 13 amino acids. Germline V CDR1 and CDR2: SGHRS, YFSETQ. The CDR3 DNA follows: TGCGCCAGCAGCTTCGGGGTAGGCTACGAGCAGTACTTC. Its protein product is CASSFGVGYEQYF.

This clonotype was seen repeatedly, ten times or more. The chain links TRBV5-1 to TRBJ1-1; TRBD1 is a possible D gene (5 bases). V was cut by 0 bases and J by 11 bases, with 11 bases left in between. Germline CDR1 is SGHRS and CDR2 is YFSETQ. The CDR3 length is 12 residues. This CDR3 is CASSLVGANAFF. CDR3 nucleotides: TGCGCCAGCAGCTTGGTCGGGGCGAACGCTTTCTTT.

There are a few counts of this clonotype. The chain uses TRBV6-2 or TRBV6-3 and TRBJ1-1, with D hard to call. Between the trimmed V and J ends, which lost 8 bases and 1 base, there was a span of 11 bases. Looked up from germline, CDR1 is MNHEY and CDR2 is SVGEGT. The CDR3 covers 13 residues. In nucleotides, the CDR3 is TGTGCCAGCCGAACGGTAGAGAACACTGAAGCTTTCTTT. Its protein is CASRTVENTEAFF.

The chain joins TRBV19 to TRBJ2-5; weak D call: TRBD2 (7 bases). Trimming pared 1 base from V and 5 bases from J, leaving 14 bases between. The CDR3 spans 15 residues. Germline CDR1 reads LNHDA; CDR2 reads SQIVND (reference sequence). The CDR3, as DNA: TGTGCCAGTAGTATAGCTCGGGGGGCGGAGGAGACCCAGTACTTC. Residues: CASSIARGAEETQYF.

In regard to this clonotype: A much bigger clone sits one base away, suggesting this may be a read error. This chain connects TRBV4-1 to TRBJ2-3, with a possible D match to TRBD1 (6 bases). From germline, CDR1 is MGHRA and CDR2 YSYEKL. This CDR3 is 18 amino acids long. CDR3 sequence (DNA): TGCGCCAGCAGCCAGACTCTAAGCAGGGGCTTATACACAGATACGCAGTTTTTT. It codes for CASSQTLSRGLYTDTQFF.

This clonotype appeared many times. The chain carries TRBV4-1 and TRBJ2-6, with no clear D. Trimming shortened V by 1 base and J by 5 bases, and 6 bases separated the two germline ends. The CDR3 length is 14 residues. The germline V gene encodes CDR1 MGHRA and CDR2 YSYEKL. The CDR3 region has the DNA TGCGCCAGCAGCCAAGTCGACAGGGCCAACGTCCTGACTTTC. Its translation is CASSQVDRANVLTF.